This TCR beta chain was profiled in a study of OX40 agonist ivuxolimab in advanced cancers. Describing the broader study: Ivuxolimab was a fully human IgG2 agonistic monoclonal antibody targeting the costimulatory receptor OX40 (CD134). Patients were allowed to have had prior anti-PD-1, anti-PD-L1 or anti-CTLA-4 therapy, and approximately 40% of the dose-escalation patients had been treated with checkpoint inhibitors. Partial responses occurred in three dose-escalation patients: two with cutaneous melanoma and one with hepatocellular carcinoma. Of the approximately 54 dose-escalation patients, hepatocellular carcinoma was present in about 20, melanoma in some 15, renal cell carcinoma in 9 and head and neck cancer in 9. In the dose-escalation cohort, 82.7% of patients were male, and the mean age was roughly 60 years, with a range of about 20 to 90. The paper describes the monotherapy dose-escalation part (N ≈ 49 patients) of the phase I trial of ivuxolimab. Peripheral TCRbeta sequencing was intended to test whether TCR sequence diversity was altered and clonal T-cell expansion was caused by ivuxolimab. Intravenous ivuxolimab was administered to patients every 2 weeks at six dose levels: 0.01, 0.1, 0.3, 1.5, 3 and 10 mg/kg. Here is what the overall study found, with its caveats: Which antigens the clonally expanded peripheral T cells were specific for was not determined. After ivuxolimab, CD8+ T cells had more expanded clones than CD4+ T cells on average. Low levels of normalized T-cell clonal expansion were also seen in some patients who did not respond. In the 0.1-3.0 mg/kg groups, partial responders had among the lowest normalized peripheral clonal expansion, particularly in CD8+ T cells. Clonal expansion of both CD4+ and CD8+ blood T cells was observed from baseline to week 6 at doses 0.1 to 3.0 mg/kg.

Notes on this clone: Its antigen specificity is not known. The record has no base qualities; no much larger clone is one base away.

Genomic DNA was extracted from sorted cells for sequencing of the TCRbeta CDR3 region. The immunoSEQ Assay was used for sequencing of TCRbeta CDR3 regions. TCRdb carries this immuneACCESS record with in-frame sequences only. Its versions omit some clonotypes, under half of them owing to an unresolved V gene in the studies checked, with the rest unexplained. In this sample the table shows 75,000 to 90,000 clones, roughly 90% of which occur a single time. The top ten clonotypes cover over 8% of the sample. Patients with a history of autoimmune disease or receiving systemic immunosuppression were excluded from the trial. In every dose cohort, peripheral blood was drawn for TCR sequencing at baseline, cycle 4 day 1, and cycle 7 day 1. The samples were drawn from a first-in-human, open-label, multicenter phase I dose-escalation trial of ivuxolimab. The trial enrolled adults with locally advanced or metastatic head and neck squamous cell, hepatocellular, melanoma or renal cell carcinoma. CD4+ and CD8+ T cells were sorted separately from peripheral blood before TCR sequencing.

The receptor was derived from an adult with an advanced solid tumor such as melanoma, head and neck, liver or kidney cancer. Sequencing used CD4+ or CD8+ T cells sorted from blood, obtained in a trial of the OX40 agonist ivuxolimab.

The CDR3 corresponds to CASRPVGGPTDTQYF. In nucleotide form, the sequence is TGTGCAAGTCGCCCTGTTGGGGGACCCACAGATACGCAGTATTTT. The chain employs TRBV12-2 and TRBJ2-3. TRBV12-2 is a pseudogene. The CDR3 has 15 amino acids, counting the end cysteine and phenylalanine. The kept DNA is CDR3 alone, 45 bases in frame from the first base.